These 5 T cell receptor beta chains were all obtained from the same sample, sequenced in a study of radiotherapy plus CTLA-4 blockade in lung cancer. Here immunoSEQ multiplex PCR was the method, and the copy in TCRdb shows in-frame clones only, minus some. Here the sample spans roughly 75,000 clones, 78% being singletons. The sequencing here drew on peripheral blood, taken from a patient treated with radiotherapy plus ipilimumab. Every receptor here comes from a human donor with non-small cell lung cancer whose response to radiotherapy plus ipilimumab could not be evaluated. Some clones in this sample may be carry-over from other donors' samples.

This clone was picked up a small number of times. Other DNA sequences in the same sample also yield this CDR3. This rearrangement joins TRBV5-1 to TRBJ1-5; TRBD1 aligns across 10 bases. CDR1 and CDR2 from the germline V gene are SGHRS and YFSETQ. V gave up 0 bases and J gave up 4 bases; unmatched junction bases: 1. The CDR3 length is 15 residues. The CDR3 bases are TGCGCCAGCAGCTTGGGACAGGGGGCGAATCAGCCCCAGCATTTT. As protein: CASSLGQGANQPQHF.

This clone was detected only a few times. CDR3 sequence (DNA): TGTGCCAGCAGTGTGCAGGGGCATTATGGCTACACCTTC. It encodes CASSVQGHYGYTF. The J gene is TRBJ1-2, the V gene TRBV6-5; possible D gene TRBD1, 6 bases. V was shortened by 5 bases and J by 5 bases, with 12 bases between the two germline ends. CDR3 length: 13 amino acids. Germline CDR1 is MNHEY and CDR2 is SVGAGI.

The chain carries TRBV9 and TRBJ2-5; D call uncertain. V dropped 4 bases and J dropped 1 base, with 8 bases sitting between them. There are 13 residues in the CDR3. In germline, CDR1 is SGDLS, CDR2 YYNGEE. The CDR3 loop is CASSSPLQETQYF. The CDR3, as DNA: TGTGCCAGCAGCTCCCCCCTCCAAGAGACCCAGTACTTC.

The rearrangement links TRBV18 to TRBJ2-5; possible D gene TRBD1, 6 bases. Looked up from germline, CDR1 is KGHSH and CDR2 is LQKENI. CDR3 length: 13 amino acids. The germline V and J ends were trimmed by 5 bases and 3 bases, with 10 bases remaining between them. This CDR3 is CASSVDSEETQYF. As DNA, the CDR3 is TGTGCCAGCTCAGTGGACAGTGAAGAGACCCAGTACTTC.

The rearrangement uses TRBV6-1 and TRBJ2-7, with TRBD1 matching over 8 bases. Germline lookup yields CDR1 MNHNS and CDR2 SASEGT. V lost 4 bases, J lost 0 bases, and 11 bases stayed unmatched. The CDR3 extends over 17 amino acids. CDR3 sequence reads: CASSAQGASRSSYEQYF. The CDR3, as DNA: TGTGCCAGCAGTGCCCAGGGGGCTTCTAGGAGCTCCTACGAGCAGTACTTC.